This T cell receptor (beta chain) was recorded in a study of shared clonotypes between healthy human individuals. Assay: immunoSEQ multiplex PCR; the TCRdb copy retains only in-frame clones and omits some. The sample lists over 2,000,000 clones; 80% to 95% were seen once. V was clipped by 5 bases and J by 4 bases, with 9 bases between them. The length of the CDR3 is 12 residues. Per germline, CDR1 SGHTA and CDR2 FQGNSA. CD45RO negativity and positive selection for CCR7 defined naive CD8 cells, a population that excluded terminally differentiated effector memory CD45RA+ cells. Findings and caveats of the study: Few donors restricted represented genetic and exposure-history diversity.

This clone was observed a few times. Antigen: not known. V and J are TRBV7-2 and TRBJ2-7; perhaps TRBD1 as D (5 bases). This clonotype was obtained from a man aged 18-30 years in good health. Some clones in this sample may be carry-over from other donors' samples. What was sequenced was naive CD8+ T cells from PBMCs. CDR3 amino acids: CASSPAGYEQYF. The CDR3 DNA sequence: TGTGCCAGCAGCCCCGCAGGGTACGAGCAGTACTTC.